This T cell receptor beta chain was observed in a study of blood T cell repertoires in COVID-19. Everyone who took part was about 18 to 89 years old, and they came from about two dozen US areas. Cohorts were based on clinical histories the participants reported. Profiling relied on immunoSEQ multiplex PCR, and the TCRdb table lists in-frame clones only, not all of them. Of 200,000 to 250,000 clones listed, 86% are singletons. This CDR3 contains 13 residues. The ends were cut back, 1 base at V and 11 bases at J, with 14 bases in the middle. The germline gives CDR1 SGHTA, CDR2 FQGTGA. The material sequenced was PBMCs or T cells enriched from blood (not recorded which). The chain combines TRBV7-3 with TRBJ1-1; D is unresolved. The TCR originated in a woman between 45 and 60 years old in a cohort exposed to, infected with or recovered from COVID-19 (not recorded which). The CDR3, as DNA: TGTGCCAGCAGCTTAAGGTGGGGAGGTGAGGCTTTCTTT. It translates to CASSLRWGGEAFF.